The 21 T cell receptor beta chains given below trace back to one sample, sequenced in a study of blood T cell repertoires in COVID-19. Using immunoSEQ multiplex PCR, the repertoire was profiled, and TCRdb retains in-frame clones only, with some absent. The data show roughly 81,000 clones, over 75% seen once. The sample comprised peripheral blood. The receptor source for this set is a woman older than 75 with COVID-19, enrolled during active disease.

The chain couples TRBV3-1 (or the pseudogene TRBV3-2) to TRBJ1-6, with D possibly being TRBD1 (6 bases). CDR1 and CDR2 from the germline V gene are LGHDT and YNNKEL (reference sequence). Trimming removed 1 base at V and 6 bases at J, with 10 bases between. The CDR3 is 15 residues long. CDR3 protein: CASSQGRGINSPLHF. CDR3 sequence (DNA): TGTGCCAGCAGCCAAGGCAGGGGAATTAATTCACCCCTCCACTTT.

This chain links TRBV18 with TRBJ2-7; D is unclear. V was trimmed by 5 bases and J by 1 base, leaving 9 bases between them. The length of the CDR3 is 13 residues. CDR1 is KGHSH and CDR2 is LQKENI in the germline V gene. CDR3 sequence: CASSSFQSYEQYF. The CDR3 DNA follows: TGTGCCAGCTCATCGTTCCAGTCCTACGAGCAGTACTTC.

The V call is TRBV19, the J call TRBJ1-6; possible D gene TRBD1, 5 bases. CDR3 length: 15 residues. Germline CDR1 is LNHDA and CDR2 is SQIVND (reference sequence). The V gene lost 7 bases and the J gene lost 6 bases, with 16 bases spanning the gap. Here the CDR3 reads CASTYRQGGNSPLHF. The CDR3 region has the DNA TGTGCCAGTACATATCGGCAGGGAGGTAATTCACCCCTCCACTTT.

Only a few counts were recorded for this clone. The V call is TRBV7-9, the J call TRBJ2-5; D might be TRBD2 (6 bases). Germline V gene data show CDR1 as SEHNR and CDR2 as FQNEAQ (reference sequence). Trimming cost V 5 bases and J 4 bases, with 14 bases left between them. This CDR3 is built from 14 residues. The CDR3 here is CASSLGDFLETQYF. CDR3 nucleotides: TGTGCCAGCAGCCTGGGGGACTTCTTAGAGACCCAGTACTTC.

In its sample, this clone was seen once. J is TRBJ2-1 and V is TRBV12-3 or TRBV12-4; 7 nucleotides agree with TRBD1. This CDR3 comprises 13 residues. Germline trimming cut 3 bases from V and 7 bases from J; bases unmatched to any gene: 3. The CDR3 DNA reads as TGTGCCAGCAGTTTGGCAGGGGGAAATGAGCAGTTCTTC. This translates into CASSLAGGNEQFF.

The chain links TRBV11-2 to TRBJ2-1; unclear D gene. Looked up from germline, CDR1 is SGHAT and CDR2 is FQNNGV. V was clipped by 2 bases and J by 2 bases, with 10 bases between them. The CDR3 sequence is 15 residues long. The chain's CDR3 is CASSLSLGAYNEQFF. The CDR3 region has the DNA TGTGCCAGCAGCTTAAGTCTAGGTGCCTACAATGAGCAGTTCTTC.

A few counts support this clone. This sequence joins TRBV19 and TRBJ1-1; TRBD1 is a possible D gene (5 bases). Trimming took 4 bases from V and 6 from J, leaving 21 bases between them. From germline, CDR1 is LNHDA and CDR2 SQIVND (reference sequence). This CDR3 is 16 amino acids long. The CDR3 sequence is CASSNQGYEIFPEAFF. Written as DNA, the CDR3 is TGTGCCAGTAGTAATCAGGGCTATGAGATATTCCCTGAAGCTTTCTTT.

J is TRBJ1-1 and V is TRBV7-3; 9 nucleotides line up with TRBD1. In germline, CDR1 is SGHTA, CDR2 FQGTGA. CDR3 length: 14 residues. V shed 3 bases, J shed 4 bases, and the junction held 3 bases outside the gene matches. The CDR3 nucleotides are TGTGCCAGCAGCTTGACAGGGGGAGTCACTGAAGCTTTCTTT. Its translation is CASSLTGGVTEAFF.

For this clone: The sample holds other DNA sequences that translate to the same CDR3. J is TRBJ2-5 and V is TRBV18; D not resolved. In germline, CDR1 is KGHSH, CDR2 LQKENI. V shed 3 bases and J shed 2 bases, with 7 bases lying between them. The CDR3 runs to 13 residues. The CDR3 nucleotides are TGTGCCAGCTCACCCAACGGGCAAGAGACCCAGTACTTC. This translates into CASSPNGQETQYF.

The chain carries TRBV24-1 and TRBJ2-2; 10 positions agree with TRBD1. CDR3 size: 16 residues. Unmatched junction bases numbered 7, after V lost 4 bases and J lost 6 bases. Germline V CDR1 and CDR2: KGHDR, SFDVKD. The CDR3 loop reads CATSETGTGVAGELFF. Written as DNA, the CDR3 is TGTGCCACCAGTGAAACCGGGACAGGGGTGGCCGGGGAGCTGTTTTTT.

The V gene is TRBV18, the J gene TRBJ2-1, with D perhaps matching TRBD2 (5 bases). The germline V gene encodes CDR1 KGHSH and CDR2 LQKENI. The CDR3 runs to 15 residues. V was pared by 3 bases and J by 3 bases, with 12 bases between. The CDR3: CASSPARSGYNEQFF. In DNA form, the CDR3 reads TGTGCCAGCTCACCCGCCAGGAGCGGCTACAATGAGCAGTTCTTC.

V and J are TRBV7-9 and TRBJ2-7; 9 nucleotides align to TRBD1. CDR3 length: 15 residues. With 10 bases clipped from V and 6 bases from J, the junction kept 16 bases outside the gene matches. Looked up from germline, CDR1 is SEHNR and CDR2 is FQNEAQ (reference sequence). CDR3 in DNA: TGTGCCACCCCGGCCCCCGGGACAGGGCTTGCCGAGCAGTACTTC. Its protein product is CATPAPGTGLAEQYF.

This sequence joins TRBV10-2 and TRBJ2-7, with D hard to call. CDR1 is WSHSY, CDR2 SAAADI, per germline. Trimming took 4 bases from V and 5 from J, leaving 6 bases between them. The CDR3 runs to 11 residues. The CDR3 loop reads CASSGLDEQYF. DNA of the CDR3: TGCGCCAGCAGTGGCTTAGACGAGCAGTACTTC.

The rearrangement joins TRBV6-6 to TRBJ2-1; unclear D gene. Germline V lookup: CDR1 MNHNY, CDR2 SVGAGI (reference sequence). CDR3 length equals 12 residues. The V and J ends lost 4 bases and 4 bases respectively, with 5 bases between them. The CDR3 here is CASSSLYNEQFF. DNA for the CDR3: TGTGCCAGCAGTTCACTATACAATGAGCAGTTCTTC.

The chain uses TRBV7-9 and TRBJ1-1; 7 bases agree with TRBD1. The CDR3 has 16 amino acids. With 5 bases clipped from V and 3 bases from J, the junction kept 12 bases outside the gene matches. Germline V gene data show CDR1 as SEHNR and CDR2 as FQNEAQ (reference sequence). The CDR3 coding sequence is TGTGCCAGCAGCACCCCGGGCGGCAGGGGGGACACTGAAGCTTTCTTT. It codes for CASSTPGGRGDTEAFF.

The chain combines TRBV27 with TRBJ2-7, with a tentative D call TRBD2 (7 bases). The CDR3 extends over 14 amino acids. Trimming took 3 bases from V and 2 from J, leaving 11 bases between them. CDR1 and CDR2 from the germline V gene are MNHEY and SMNVEV (reference sequence). In nucleotides, the CDR3 is TGTGCCAGCAGTTTGCGGGGGCCACCCTACGAGCAGTACTTC. Translated: CASSLRGPPYEQYF.

This clone was seen only once. The gene calls are TRBV9 and TRBJ2-2; TRBD2 matches at 7 bases. This CDR3 comprises 15 residues. Germline CDR1 SGDLS, CDR2 YYNGEE. V trimming: 3 bases; J trimming: 4 bases; junction bases outside the gene matches: 6. Written as DNA, the CDR3 is TGTGCCAGCAGCGCCTCCGGGACTATCACCGGGGAGCTGTTTTTT. The encoded protein is CASSASGTITGELFF. Full variable domain (rest looked up from reference TRBV9 and TRBJ2-2): DSGVTQTPKHLITATGQRVTLRCSPRSGDLSVYWYQQSLDQGLQFLIQYYNGEERAKGNILERFSAQQFPDLHSELNLSSLELGDSALYFCASSASGTITGELFFGEGSRLTVL.

The chain is built from TRBV29-1 and TRBJ2-7; D may be TRBD2 (5 bases). The V end was cut by 7 bases, the J end by 7 bases, with 26 bases between. The germline V gene has CDR1 SQVTM and CDR2 ANQGSEA. The CDR3 contains 15 residues. In DNA form, the CDR3 reads TGCAGCGCCCGGGGTCGCGCGGAGGCTGTGGAGGAGCAGTACTTC. It specifies CSARGRAEAVEEQYF.

The J gene is TRBJ2-3, the V gene TRBV7-2; D uncertain. This CDR3 has 16 residues. V was trimmed by 1 base and J by 8 bases, leaving 19 bases between them. Germline values: CDR1 SGHTA, CDR2 FQGNSA. For the CDR3, the DNA is TGTGCCAGCAGCTTAGAGAGTGGAGTAGGATTGGGTACGCAGTATTTT. This sequence encodes CASSLESGVGLGTQYF.

The V and J genes are TRBV18 and TRBJ1-1, with D possibly matching TRBD1 (5 bases). Trimming took off 2 bases at V and 3 bases at J, with 16 bases between the two ends. The CDR3 sequence is 16 residues long. Germline loops: CDR1 KGHSH, CDR2 LQKENI. DNA of the CDR3: TGTGCCAGCTCACCATCTAGCGCAGGGAAGGACACTGAAGCTTTCTTT. It is translated as CASSPSSAGKDTEAFF.

This clone came up a few times. The genes are TRBV5-1 and TRBJ2-7; 9 bases match TRBD1. With V trimmed by 3 bases and J by 6 bases, 7 bases remained unmatched. Germline loops: CDR1 SGHRS, CDR2 YFSETQ. The CDR3 runs 14 residues. In nucleotides, the CDR3 is TGCGCCAGCAGCTCCGCCGGGACAGGGATCGAGCAGTACTTC. This sequence encodes CASSSAGTGIEQYF.